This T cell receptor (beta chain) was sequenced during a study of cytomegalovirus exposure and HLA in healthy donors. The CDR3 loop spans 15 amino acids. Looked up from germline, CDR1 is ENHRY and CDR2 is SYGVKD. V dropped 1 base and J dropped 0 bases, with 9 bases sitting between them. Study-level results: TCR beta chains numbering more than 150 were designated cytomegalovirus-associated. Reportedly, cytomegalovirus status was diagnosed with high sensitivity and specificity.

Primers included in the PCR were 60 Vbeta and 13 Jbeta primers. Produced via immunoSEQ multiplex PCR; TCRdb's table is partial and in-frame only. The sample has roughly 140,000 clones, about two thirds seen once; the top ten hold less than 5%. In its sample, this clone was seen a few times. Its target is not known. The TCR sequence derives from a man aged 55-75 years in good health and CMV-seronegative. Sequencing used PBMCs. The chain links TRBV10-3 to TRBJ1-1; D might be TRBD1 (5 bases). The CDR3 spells CAISEFKGMNTEAFF. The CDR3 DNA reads TGTGCCATCAGTGAGTTTAAGGGGATGAACACTGAAGCTTTCTTT.